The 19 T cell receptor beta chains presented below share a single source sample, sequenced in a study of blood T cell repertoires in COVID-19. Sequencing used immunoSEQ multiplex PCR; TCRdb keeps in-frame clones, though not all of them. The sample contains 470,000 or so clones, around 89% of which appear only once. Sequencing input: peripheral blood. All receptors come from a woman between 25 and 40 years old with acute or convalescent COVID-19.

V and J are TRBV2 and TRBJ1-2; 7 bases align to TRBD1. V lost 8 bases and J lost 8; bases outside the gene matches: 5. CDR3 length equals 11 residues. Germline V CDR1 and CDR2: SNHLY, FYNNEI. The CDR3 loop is CASHRGEGYTF. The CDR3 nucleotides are TGTGCCAGCCACAGGGGCGAGGGCTACACCTTC.

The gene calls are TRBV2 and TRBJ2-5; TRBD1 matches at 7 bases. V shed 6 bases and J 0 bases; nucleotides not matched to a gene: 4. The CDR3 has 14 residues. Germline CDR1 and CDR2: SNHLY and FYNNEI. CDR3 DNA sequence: TGTGCCAGCAGCGGGGACAGTAACCAAGAGACCCAGTACTTC. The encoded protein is CASSGDSNQETQYF.

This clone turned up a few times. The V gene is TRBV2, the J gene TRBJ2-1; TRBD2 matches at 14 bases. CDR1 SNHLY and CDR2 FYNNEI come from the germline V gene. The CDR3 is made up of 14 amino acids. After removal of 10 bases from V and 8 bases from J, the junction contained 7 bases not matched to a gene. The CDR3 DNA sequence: TGTGCCACCCTGGGGACTAGCGGGGGTTATGAGCAGTTCTTC. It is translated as CATLGTSGGYEQFF.

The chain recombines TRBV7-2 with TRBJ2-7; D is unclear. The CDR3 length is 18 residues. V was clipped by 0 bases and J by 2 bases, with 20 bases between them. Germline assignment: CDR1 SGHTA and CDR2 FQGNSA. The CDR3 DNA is TGTGCCAGCAGCTTAGCTTCAGCATTCTCAGGCAGCACCTACGAGCAGTACTTC. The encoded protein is CASSLASAFSGSTYEQYF. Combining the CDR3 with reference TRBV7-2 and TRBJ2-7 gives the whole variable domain GAGVSQSPSNKVTEKGKDVELRCDPISGHTALYWYRQSLGQGLEFLIYFQGNSAPDKSGLPSDRFSAERTGGSVSTLTIQRTQQEDSAVYLCASSLASAFSGSTYEQYFGPGTRLTVT.

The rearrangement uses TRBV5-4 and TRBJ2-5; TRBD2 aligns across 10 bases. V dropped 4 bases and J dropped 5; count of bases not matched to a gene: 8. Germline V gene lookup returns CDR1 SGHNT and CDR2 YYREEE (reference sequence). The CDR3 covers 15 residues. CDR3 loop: CASSLIAGGEETQYF. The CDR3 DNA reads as TGTGCCAGCAGCCTCATAGCGGGGGGCGAGGAGACCCAGTACTTC.

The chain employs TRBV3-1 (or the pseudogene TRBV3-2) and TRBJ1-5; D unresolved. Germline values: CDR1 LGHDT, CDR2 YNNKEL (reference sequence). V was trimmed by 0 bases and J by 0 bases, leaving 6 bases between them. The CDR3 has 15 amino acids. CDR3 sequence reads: CASSQDVYSNQPQHF. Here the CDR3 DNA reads TGTGCCAGCAGCCAAGACGTCTATAGCAATCAGCCCCAGCATTTT.

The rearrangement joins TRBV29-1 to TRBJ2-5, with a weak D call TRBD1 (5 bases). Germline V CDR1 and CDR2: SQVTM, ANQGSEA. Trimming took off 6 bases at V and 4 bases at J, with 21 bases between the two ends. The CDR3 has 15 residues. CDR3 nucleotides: TGCAGCGTAGATATACGTCAGGGATTGAGAGAGACCCAGTACTTC. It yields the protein CSVDIRQGLRETQYF. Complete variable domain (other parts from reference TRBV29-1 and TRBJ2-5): SAVISQKPSRDICQRGTSLTIQCQVDSQVTMMFWYRQQPGQSLTLIATANQGSEATYESGFVIDKFPISRPNLTFSTLTVSNMSPEDSSIYLCSVDIRQGLRETQYFGPGTRLLVL.

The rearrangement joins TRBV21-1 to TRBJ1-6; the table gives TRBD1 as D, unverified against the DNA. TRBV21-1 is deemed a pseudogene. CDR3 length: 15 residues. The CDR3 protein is CASSHRDRDNSPLHF. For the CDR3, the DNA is TGTGCCAGCAGCCACCGGGACAGGGATAATTCACCCCTCCACTTT.

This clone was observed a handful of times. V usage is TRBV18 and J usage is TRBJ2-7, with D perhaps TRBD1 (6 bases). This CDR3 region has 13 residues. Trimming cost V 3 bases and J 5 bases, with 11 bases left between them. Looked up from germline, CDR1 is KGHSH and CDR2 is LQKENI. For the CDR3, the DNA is TGTGCCAGCTCACCGGGGACATCGGACGAGCAGTACTTC. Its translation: CASSPGTSDEQYF.

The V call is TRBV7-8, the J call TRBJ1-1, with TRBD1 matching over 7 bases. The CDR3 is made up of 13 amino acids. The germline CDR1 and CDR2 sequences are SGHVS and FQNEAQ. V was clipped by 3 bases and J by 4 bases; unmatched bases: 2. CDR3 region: CASSFNRGTEAFF. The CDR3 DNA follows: TGTGCCAGCAGCTTTAACAGGGGCACTGAAGCTTTCTTT.

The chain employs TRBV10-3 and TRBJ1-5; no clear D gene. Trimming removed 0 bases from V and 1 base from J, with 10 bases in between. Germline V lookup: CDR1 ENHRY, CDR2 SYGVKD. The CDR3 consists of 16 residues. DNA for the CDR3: TGTGCCATCAGTGAGTCCCCCGGGATAAGCAATCAGCCCCAGCATTTT. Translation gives CAISESPGISNQPQHF.

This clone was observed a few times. The CDR3 protein is CASTKDRGPLHF. The DNA of the CDR3 is TGTGCCAGTACCAAAGACAGGGGACCCCTCCACTTT. The chain recombines TRBV19 with TRBJ1-6; 8 bases map to TRBD1. The germline V gene encodes CDR1 LNHDA and CDR2 SQIVND (reference sequence). This CDR3 is built from 12 residues. The J segment lost 12 bases and the V segment lost 7 bases, leaving 5 bases of the junction unmatched. The full variable domain, in which reference TRBV19 and TRBJ1-6 provide the parts outside the CDR3, is DGGITQSPKYLFRKEGQNVTLSCEQNLNHDAMYWYRQDPGQGLRLIYYSQIVNDFQKGDIAEGYSVSREKKESFPLTVTSAQKNPTAFYLCASTKDRGPLHFGNGTRLTVT.

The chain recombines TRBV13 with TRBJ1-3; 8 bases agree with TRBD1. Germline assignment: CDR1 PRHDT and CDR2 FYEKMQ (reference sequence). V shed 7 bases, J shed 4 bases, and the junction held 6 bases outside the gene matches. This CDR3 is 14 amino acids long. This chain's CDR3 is CASTAGQVGNTIYF. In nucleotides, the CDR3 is TGTGCCAGCACGGCGGGACAGGTGGGAAACACCATATATTTT.

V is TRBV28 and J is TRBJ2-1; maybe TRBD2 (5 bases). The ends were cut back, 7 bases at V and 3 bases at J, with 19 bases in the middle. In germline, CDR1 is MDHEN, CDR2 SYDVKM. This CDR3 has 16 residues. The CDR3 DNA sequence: TGTGCCAGCACTCAACGGGAAGGGTTAGGCTACAATGAGCAGTTCTTC. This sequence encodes CASTQREGLGYNEQFF.

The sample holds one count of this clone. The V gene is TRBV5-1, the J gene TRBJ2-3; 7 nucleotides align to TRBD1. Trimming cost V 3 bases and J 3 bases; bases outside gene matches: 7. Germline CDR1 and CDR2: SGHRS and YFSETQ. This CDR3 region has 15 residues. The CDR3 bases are TGCGCCAGCAGCTCTCGACAGGGTGGGACAGATACGCAGTATTTT. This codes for CASSSRQGGTDTQYF.

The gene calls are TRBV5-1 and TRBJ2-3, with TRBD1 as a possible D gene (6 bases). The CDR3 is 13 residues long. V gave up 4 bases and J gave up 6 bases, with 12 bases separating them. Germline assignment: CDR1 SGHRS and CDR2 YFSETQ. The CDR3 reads CASSVGQDDTQYF. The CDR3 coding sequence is TGCGCCAGCAGCGTGGGACAAGATGATACGCAGTATTTT.

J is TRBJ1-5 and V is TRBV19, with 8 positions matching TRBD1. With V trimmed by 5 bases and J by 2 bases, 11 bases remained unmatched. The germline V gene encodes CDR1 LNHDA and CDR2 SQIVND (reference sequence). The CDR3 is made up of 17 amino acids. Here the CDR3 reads CASSARQGPNGNQPQHF. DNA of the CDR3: TGTGCCAGTAGTGCACGACAGGGGCCCAACGGCAATCAGCCCCAGCATTTT.

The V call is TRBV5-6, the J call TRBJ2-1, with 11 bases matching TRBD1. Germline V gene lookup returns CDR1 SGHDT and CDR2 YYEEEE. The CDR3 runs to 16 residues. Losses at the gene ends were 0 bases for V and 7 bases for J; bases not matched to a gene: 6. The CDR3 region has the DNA TGTGCCAGCAGCTTGGCCGGGACAGGGGGTAGGAATGAGCAGTTCTTC. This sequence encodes CASSLAGTGGRNEQFF.

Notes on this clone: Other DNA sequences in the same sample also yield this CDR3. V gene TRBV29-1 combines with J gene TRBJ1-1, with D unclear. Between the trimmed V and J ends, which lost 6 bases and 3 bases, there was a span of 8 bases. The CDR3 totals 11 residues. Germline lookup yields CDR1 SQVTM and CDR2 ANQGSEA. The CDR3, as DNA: TGCAGCGTAGGGCGGGACACTGAAGCTTTCTTT. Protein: CSVGRDTEAFF. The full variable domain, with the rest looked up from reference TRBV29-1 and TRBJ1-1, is SAVISQKPSRDICQRGTSLTIQCQVDSQVTMMFWYRQQPGQSLTLIATANQGSEATYESGFVIDKFPISRPNLTFSTLTVSNMSPEDSSIYLCSVGRDTEAFFGQGTRLTVV.